The 21 T cell receptor beta chains given below trace back to one sample, sequenced in a study of T cell clonality in common variable immunodeficiency (dated by TCRdb to the mid-2010s). The library was prepared using the immunoSEQ multiplex PCR assay. The table was pulled from immuneACCESS by TCRdb, which kept in-frame rearrangements only. Such tables lose some clones; where checked, under half of the loss comes from unresolved V genes, and the rest has no known cause. The sample counts about 66,000 clones, each observed more than once. The biggest ten clones account for about 1.5% of the sample. Sequencing was done on a sample of peripheral blood mononuclear cells. The receptors here all came from a person aged 18 to 70 in good health.

This clone was counted a few times. The CDR3 extends 3 residues past the end of the read, so its final part is completed from the germline J gene. This sequence joins TRBV20-1 and TRBJ2-1; the D is unclear. The germline V gene has CDR1 DFQATT and CDR2 SNEGSKA (reference sequence). V was shortened by 0 bases and J by 6 bases, with 21 bases between the two germline ends. CDR3 length: 17 amino acids. The CDR3 here is CSARDRIEAAMGNEQFF. CDR3 DNA (partial): TGCAGTGCTAGAGATCGGATAGAGGCAGCGATGGGCAATGAG.

This clone was seen at least ten times. The DNA ends 3 residues before the CDR3 does, and the rest of the CDR3 is filled in from the germline J gene. The V gene is TRBV5-1, the J gene TRBJ2-1; 8 nucleotides agree with TRBD2. Germline values: CDR1 SGHRS, CDR2 YFSETQ. This CDR3 has 20 residues. Losses at the gene ends were 3 bases for V and 0 bases for J; bases not matched to a gene: 17. CDR3 amino acids: CASSYMGVISGVASYNEQFF. The sequenced CDR3 bases are TGCGCCAGCAGCTATATGGGGGTAATTAGCGGGGTGGCCTCCTACAATGAG.

At least ten counts were recorded for this clone. With the read ending 3 residues before the CDR3 end, the germline J gene is used to fill in that end. The rearrangement links TRBV6-1 to TRBJ1-6; 7 bases are shared with TRBD1. Losses at the gene ends were 2 bases for V and 8 bases for J; bases not matched to a gene: 3. Per the germline V gene, CDR1 is MNHNS and CDR2 is SASEGT. The CDR3 covers 14 residues. The CDR3 DNA, read in part, is TGTGCCAGCAGTGAATTACAGGGGTATTCACCC. This encodes CASSELQGYSP. The CDR3 in full is CASSELQGYSPLHF.

This clone appeared many times. The read halts 3 residues ahead of the CDR3 end, with the missing end drawn from the germline J gene. V and J are TRBV30 and TRBJ1-4; D is possibly TRBD1 (6 bases). The germline CDR1 and CDR2 sequences are GTSNPN and SVGIG (reference sequence). This CDR3 has 14 residues. V was trimmed by 4 bases and J by 7 bases, leaving 16 bases between them. CDR3 loop: CAWTLGGGVEKLFF. The CDR3 DNA, read in part, is TGTGCCTGGACCCTTGGCGGGGGCGTTGAAAAA.

The sample holds many counts of this clone. The sequence runs out 3 residues before the end of the CDR3; the remainder is reconstructed from the germline J gene. The gene calls are TRBV5-1 and TRBJ2-3; 7 bases are a match to TRBD1. CDR3 length: 15 amino acids. Per the germline V gene, CDR1 is SGHRS and CDR2 is YFSETQ. V lost 0 bases to trimming and J lost 1 base; unmatched junction nucleotides: 2. The CDR3 DNA, read in part, is TGCGCCAGCAGCTTGGGACAGGGAGGCACAGATACG. Its translation is CASSLGQGGTDT. The entire CDR3 is CASSLGQGGTDTQYF.

In this sample, this clone turned up many times. The DNA ends 3 residues before the CDR3 does, and the rest of the CDR3 is filled in from the germline J gene. This rearrangement joins TRBV6-2 or TRBV6-3 to TRBJ1-5, with a tentative D call TRBD1 (5 bases). Germline loops: CDR1 MNHEY, CDR2 SVGEGT. There are 15 residues in the CDR3. Between the trimmed V and J ends, which lost 6 bases and 0 bases, there was a span of 12 bases. The CDR3 sequence is CASRSQGNSNQPQHF. The sequenced CDR3 bases are TGTGCCAGCAGATCCCAGGGAAATAGCAATCAGCCC.

In its sample, this clone was seen many times. The read comes to an end 3 residues before the CDR3 does, leaving the germline J gene to fill in the end. The gene calls are TRBV5-1 and TRBJ2-2, with 9 bases lining up with TRBD2. V was pared by 2 bases and J by 9 bases, with 11 bases of the junction left unmatched. Germline values: CDR1 SGHRS, CDR2 YFSETQ. The CDR3 contains 16 residues. The CDR3 loop is CASSLRVAGEKWELFF. The sequenced CDR3 bases are TGCGCCAGCAGCTTAAGGGTAGCGGGAGAGAAATGGGAG. Drawing the rest from reference TRBV5-1 and TRBJ2-2, the complete variable domain is KAGVTQTPRYLIKTRGQQVTLSCSPISGHRSVSWYQQTPGQGLQFLFEYFSETQRNKGNFPGRFSGRQFSNSRSEMNVSTLELGDSALYLCASSLRVAGEKWELFFGEGSRLTVL.

This clone was counted at least ten times. The read stops 3 residues short of the end of the CDR3; the missing end is completed from the germline J gene. The gene calls are TRBV2 and TRBJ2-7; 10 nucleotides match TRBD1. This CDR3 has 14 amino acids. Germline V gene lookup returns CDR1 SNHLY and CDR2 FYNNEI. The V gene end was trimmed by 7 bases and the J gene end by 5 bases; junction bases not matched to a gene: 8. The CDR3 region is CASTWTGGIDEQYF. The DNA read from the CDR3 is TGTGCCAGCACCTGGACAGGGGGGATCGACGAG.

Many counts were recorded for this clone. CDR3 amino acids: CSVEGTGYEQYF. CDR3 DNA (partial): TGCAGCGTCGAGGGAACAGGCTACGAG. The V and J genes are TRBV29-1 and TRBJ2-7, with D perhaps given as TRBD1 or TRBD2 (5 bases each). The CDR3 is cut off 3 residues early in the read; its end comes from the germline J gene. The CDR3 is made up of 12 amino acids. Germline V CDR1 and CDR2: SQVTM, ANQGSEA. Trimming removed 6 bases at V and 3 bases at J, with 12 bases between.

The sample holds many counts of this clone. This CDR3 is CASSTLSWGGGQPQHF. The sequenced CDR3 bases are TGTGCCAGTAGTACACTTTCTTGGGGGGGCGGACAGCCC. The chain links TRBV19 to TRBJ1-5, with TRBD1 as a possible D gene (6 bases). The read stops 3 residues short of the end of the CDR3; the missing end is completed from the germline J gene. CDR3 length equals 16 residues. Germline values: CDR1 LNHDA, CDR2 SQIVND (reference sequence). V lost 4 bases, J lost 7 bases, and 20 bases lay in between.

At least ten counts were recorded for this clone. The sequenced fragment ends 3 residues before the CDR3 boundary, so the rest is inferred from the germline J gene. The J gene is TRBJ2-1, the V gene TRBV30; TRBD1 might be the D (6 bases). This CDR3 comprises 16 residues. Germline-derived CDR1 and CDR2 are GTSNPN and SVGIG (reference sequence). V was shortened by 3 bases and J by 1 base, with 16 bases between the two germline ends. The sequenced CDR3 bases are TGTGCCTGGAGCCTTCTACAGGGCCTTTCCTACAATGAG. This translates into CAWSLLQGLSYNE. The whole CDR3 reads CAWSLLQGLSYNEQFF.

The sample holds many counts of this clone. The read halts 3 residues ahead of the CDR3 end, with the missing end drawn from the germline J gene. The J gene is TRBJ2-5, the V gene TRBV29-1, with D hard to call. Germline assignment: CDR1 SQVTM and CDR2 ANQGSEA. The CDR3 spans 13 residues. V lost 3 bases to trimming and J lost 2 bases, with 10 bases between them. Partial CDR3 DNA: TGCAGCGTTGACCCTCAAAGGCAAGAGACC. It translates to CSVDPQRQET. The CDR3 reads in full as CSVDPQRQETQYF.

This clone was recorded a few times. The read halts 3 residues ahead of the CDR3 end, with the missing end drawn from the germline J gene. The chain joins TRBV19 to TRBJ1-3; D uncertain. This CDR3 is 16 amino acids long. Germline values: CDR1 LNHDA, CDR2 SQIVND (reference sequence). V lost 6 bases and J lost 3, with 18 bases in between. The CDR3 spells CASSSLKGRDGNTIYF. The sequenced CDR3 bases are TGTGCCAGTAGCAGCCTGAAGGGCCGTGATGGAAACACC.

This clone came up many times. The read finishes 3 residues shy of the CDR3 end, and the germline J gene is used to complete it. The chain employs TRBV7-3 and TRBJ2-3, with D maybe TRBD2 (5 bases). The CDR3 is 12 residues long. Trimming pared 5 bases from V and 6 bases from J, leaving 9 bases between. Germline V gene data show CDR1 as SGHTA and CDR2 as FQGTGA. Partial CDR3 DNA: TGTGCCAGCAGCAAAGAGCGGGATACG. Translated: CASSKERDT. The CDR3 as a whole reads CASSKERDTQYF.

This clone was picked up many times. The read ends 3 residues early relative to the CDR3; the germline J gene fills the gap. The chain uses TRBV7-9 and TRBJ2-3; 7 bases agree with TRBD2. V lost 5 bases and J lost 5; bases outside the gene matches: 7. CDR3 length: 14 residues. CDR1 and CDR2 (germline): SEHNR, FQNEAQ (reference sequence). The CDR3 here is CASSPYGGGDTQYF. The CDR3 DNA, read in part, is TGTGCCAGCAGCCCCTACGGCGGGGGAGATACG.

This clone was counted at least ten times. The read terminates 3 residues before the CDR3 end, so the remaining end is supplied by the germline J gene. The chain joins TRBV30 to TRBJ2-1; TRBD2 matches 9 bases. Germline V lookup: CDR1 GTSNPN, CDR2 SVGIG (reference sequence). The CDR3 covers 12 residues. J lost 8 bases, V lost 2 bases, and 1 base had no gene match. Here the CDR3 reads CAWSRGGDEQFF. The part of the CDR3 DNA that was read is TGTGCCTGGAGTCGCGGGGGGGATGAG.

The table lists this clone with many counts. Here the CDR3 reads CASSPAEGGQPQHF. The covered CDR3 bases are TGTGCCAGCAGCCCAGCGGAGGGCGGGCAGCCC. The genes are TRBV7-8 and TRBJ1-5, with D unresolved. The CDR3 end falls 3 residues outside the read, so it is completed with the germline J gene. The CDR3 runs to 14 residues. Germline CDR1 reads SGHVS; CDR2 reads FQNEAQ. Trimming took off 5 bases at V and 7 bases at J, with 15 bases between the two ends.

This clone was recorded many times. CDR3 DNA, as far as it was read: TGCGCCAGCAGCCAGGAAGCGGGAGTCGGCACAGATACG. Protein product: CASSQEAGVGTDT. The entire CDR3 sequence reads CASSQEAGVGTDTQYF. The chain employs TRBV4-1 and TRBJ2-3, with 8 positions matching TRBD2. Read coverage stops 3 residues before the CDR3 terminus; the germline J gene supplies the remainder. CDR1 is MGHRA and CDR2 is YSYEKL in the germline V gene. Trimming took 3 bases from V and 1 from J; bases not matched to a gene: 6. The CDR3 length is 16 residues.

There are many counts of this clone. The read ends 3 residues early relative to the CDR3; the germline J gene fills the gap. The genes are TRBV14 and TRBJ2-1, with D uncertain. Trimming left V 0 bases short and J 8 bases short, with 11 bases between. Looked up from germline, CDR1 is SGHDN and CDR2 is FVKESK. This CDR3 spans 14 amino acids. CDR3 in amino acids: CASSQDLGFDEQFF. The sequenced CDR3 bases are TGTGCCAGCAGCCAAGATCTAGGTTTCGATGAG.

There are many counts of this clone. The CDR3 goes on 3 residues after the read ends, and that part is filled in from the germline J gene. The chain joins TRBV5-1 to TRBJ2-2; 8 bases are a match to TRBD1. The V gene's germline CDR1 is SGHRS and CDR2 YFSETQ. There are 14 residues in the CDR3. V was clipped by 5 bases and J by 4 bases; unmatched bases: 4. CDR3: CASSYTGGTGELFF. Partial CDR3 DNA: TGCGCCAGCAGTTATACAGGGGGCACCGGGGAG.

This clone was counted at least ten times. The read falls 3 residues short of the CDR3 end, and the missing part is taken from the germline J gene. The V and J genes are TRBV11-2 and TRBJ1-2; TRBD1 matches at 7 bases. Germline V gene sequence: CDR1 SGHAT, CDR2 FQNNGV. The CDR3 is 13 residues long. The CDR3 bases that were read are TGTGCCAGCAGCCATAGGACAGGCGGAAGC. Protein sequence: CASSHRTGGS. The entire CDR3 is CASSHRTGGSYTF.